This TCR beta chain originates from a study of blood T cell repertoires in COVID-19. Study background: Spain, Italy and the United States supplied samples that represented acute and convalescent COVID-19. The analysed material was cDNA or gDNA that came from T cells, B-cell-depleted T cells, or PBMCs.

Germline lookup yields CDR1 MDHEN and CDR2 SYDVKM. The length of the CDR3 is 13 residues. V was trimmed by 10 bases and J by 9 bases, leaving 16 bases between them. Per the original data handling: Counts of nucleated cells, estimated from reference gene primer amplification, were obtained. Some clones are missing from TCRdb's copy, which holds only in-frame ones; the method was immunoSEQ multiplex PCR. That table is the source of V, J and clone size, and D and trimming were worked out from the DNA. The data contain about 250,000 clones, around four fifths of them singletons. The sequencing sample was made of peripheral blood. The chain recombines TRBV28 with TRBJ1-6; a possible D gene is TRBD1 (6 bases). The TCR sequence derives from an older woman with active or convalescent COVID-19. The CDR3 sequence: CATSDRTLSPLHF. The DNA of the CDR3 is TGTGCCACCTCGGACAGAACGCTTTCACCCCTCCACTTT.